Listed here are 15 T cell receptor beta chains from one sample, sequenced in a study of shared clonotypes between healthy human individuals. Clones were read by immunoSEQ multiplex PCR, and TCRdb kept only the in-frame ones, dropping some. The data contain fewer than 600,000 clones, about 76% of them singletons. Sequencing was carried out using PBMCs. The receptor set was obtained from a woman aged 35 to 49 in good health. Some clones in this sample may be carry-over from other donors' samples.

This rearrangement joins TRBV18 to TRBJ2-2, with TRBD1 matching over 9 bases. Trimming removed 4 bases from V and 7 bases from J; junction bases left unmatched: 10. The germline V gene encodes CDR1 KGHSH and CDR2 LQKENI. This CDR3 is 16 amino acids long. The chain's CDR3 is CASSQGTGPTGGELFF. The CDR3 nucleotides are TGTGCCAGCTCACAGGGGACAGGGCCGACCGGCGGGGAGCTGTTTTTT.

V usage is TRBV5-4 and J usage is TRBJ2-4; D ambiguous. CDR3 length: 14 residues. V lost 3 bases and J 6 bases, leaving 13 bases between the germline ends. Germline values: CDR1 SGHNT, CDR2 YYREEE (reference sequence). The CDR3 loop reads CASSSQSGLNIQYF. For the CDR3, the DNA is TGTGCCAGCAGCTCCCAAAGTGGGTTAAACATTCAGTACTTC.

V usage is TRBV19 and J usage is TRBJ1-2; 12 bases are a match to TRBD1. Germline V gene sequence: CDR1 LNHDA, CDR2 SQIVND (reference sequence). V shed 7 bases and J 0 bases; nucleotides not matched to a gene: 6. The CDR3 extends over 16 amino acids. The CDR3, as DNA: TGTGCCAGTACCGCCGGGACAGGGGGCACTAACTATGGCTACACCTTC. The encoded protein is CASTAGTGGTNYGYTF.

CDR3 DNA: TGTGCCATCAGTGGGGACAGTCTCAGTCAGCCCCAGCATTTT. Protein: CAISGDSLSQPQHF. V and J are TRBV10-3 and TRBJ1-5, with TRBD1 matching 7 bases. CDR1 ENHRY and CDR2 SYGVKD come from the germline V gene. V lost 4 bases to trimming and J lost 6 bases; unmatched junction nucleotides: 6. CDR3 length: 14 amino acids.

The rearrangement links TRBV7-8 to TRBJ1-1, with no clear D. V dropped 1 base and J dropped 1 base, with 7 bases sitting between them. Germline values: CDR1 SGHVS, CDR2 FQNEAQ. This CDR3 is 14 amino acids long. The CDR3 bases are TGTGCCAGCAGCTTAGGACGGAGGAACACTGAAGCTTTCTTT. Its translation: CASSLGRRNTEAFF.

Concerning this clone: With only one base between it and a far larger clone, this is likely a read error. The chain recombines TRBV28 with TRBJ2-2; no firm D call. The germline V gene encodes CDR1 MDHEN and CDR2 SYDVKM. The CDR3 is 14 residues long. The V and J ends lost 2 bases and 7 bases respectively, with 11 bases between them. This CDR3 reads CASSLAPASGELFF. The CDR3 region has the DNA TGTGCCAGCAGTTTAGCACCAGCCAGCGGGGAGCTGTTTTTT.

The chain joins TRBV10-1 to TRBJ2-4; TRBD1 matches 7 bases. Germline lookup yields CDR1 WNHNN and CDR2 SYGVQD (reference sequence). V was clipped by 0 bases and J by 3 bases; unmatched bases: 2. The CDR3 has 15 residues. CDR3 sequence: CASSESTGLKNIQYF. The DNA for the CDR3 is TGCGCCAGCAGTGAGTCGACAGGGCTCAAAAACATTCAGTACTTC.

The V call is TRBV28, the J call TRBJ2-7, with 9 bases lining up with TRBD2. V shed 1 base and J 6 bases; nucleotides not matched to a gene: 7. The germline V gene encodes CDR1 MDHEN and CDR2 SYDVKM. The CDR3 is 15 amino acids. The CDR3 coding sequence is TGTGCCAGCAGTTTATCGGCGGGGGGGGCCCTCGAGCAGTACTTC. Residues: CASSLSAGGALEQYF.

The chain recombines TRBV5-1 with TRBJ2-5; D possibly matches TRBD1 or TRBD2 (5 bases each). The CDR3 loop spans 16 amino acids. Germline V gene data show CDR1 as SGHRS and CDR2 as YFSETQ. V dropped 0 bases and J dropped 2 bases, with 14 bases sitting between them. CDR3 in amino acids: CASSLVPGRGQETQYF. The CDR3 bases are TGCGCCAGCAGCTTGGTTCCGGGAAGGGGTCAAGAGACCCAGTACTTC.

Ten or more counts support this clone. This chain connects TRBV4-3 to TRBJ2-1; D gene unclear. This CDR3 is 17 amino acids long. Deletions cut 1 base from V and 3 bases from J, with 16 bases between. Germline V gene sequence: CDR1 LGHNA, CDR2 YSLEER. The CDR3 sequence: CASSQGYSREHYNEQFF. The CDR3 DNA follows: TGCGCCAGCAGCCAAGGCTATTCCCGCGAACACTACAATGAGCAGTTCTTC.

This clone was counted between two and nine times. The chain recombines TRBV5-1 with TRBJ2-1; 8 bases line up with TRBD1. J lost 12 bases, V lost 0 bases, and 11 bases had no gene match. CDR3 length: 15 residues. Looked up from germline, CDR1 is SGHRS and CDR2 is YFSETQ. The CDR3 DNA is TGCGCCAGCAGCTTGGCCGGGAGACAGGGGACTGGGCAGTTCTTC. The encoded protein is CASSLAGRQGTGQFF. Drawing the rest from reference TRBV5-1 and TRBJ2-1, the complete variable domain is KAGVTQTPRYLIKTRGQQVTLSCSPISGHRSVSWYQQTPGQGLQFLFEYFSETQRNKGNFPGRFSGRQFSNSRSEMNVSTLELGDSALYLCASSLAGRQGTGQFFGPGTRLTVL.

The chain carries TRBV9 and TRBJ2-1; possibly TRBD2 for D (5 bases). Germline CDR1 SGDLS, CDR2 YYNGEE. V lost 7 bases to trimming and J lost 5 bases, with 16 bases between them. The CDR3 extends over 14 amino acids. The DNA for the CDR3 is TGTGCCAGCGCGAAACGGGATTATAACAATGAGCAGTTCTTC. The encoded protein is CASAKRDYNNEQFF.

The V and J genes are TRBV6-5 and TRBJ2-7; D perhaps matches TRBD2 (6 bases). Looked up from germline, CDR1 is MNHEY and CDR2 is SVGAGI. The CDR3 totals 15 residues. The ends were cut back, 4 bases at V and 3 bases at J, with 16 bases in the middle. CDR3: CASSSPFGRGYEQYF. CDR3 DNA sequence: TGTGCCAGCAGTTCCCCCTTCGGGAGAGGCTACGAGCAGTACTTC.

The genes are TRBV5-1 and TRBJ2-1; TRBD2 matches at 7 bases. Germline V gene lookup returns CDR1 SGHRS and CDR2 YFSETQ. The CDR3 is 15 residues long. Trimming cost V 0 bases and J 10 bases; bases outside gene matches: 10. The CDR3, as DNA: TGCGCCAGCAGCTTGGGCGGGACTAACCCTCTGGAGCAGTTCTTC. This sequence encodes CASSLGGTNPLEQFF.

The chain employs TRBV14 and TRBJ2-1; D is undetermined. CDR1 SGHDN and CDR2 FVKESK come from the germline V gene. Trimming took 1 base from V and 4 from J, leaving 8 bases between them. The CDR3 contains 14 residues. The CDR3 sequence: CASSQVSEYNEQFF. CDR3 in DNA: TGTGCCAGCAGCCAAGTTTCTGAATACAATGAGCAGTTCTTC.